This T cell receptor (beta chain) comes out of a study of T cells in Graves' hyperthyroidism and ophthalmopathy. About the study: Staff took peripheral blood when the initial diagnosis was made, before any treatment began.

Investigators excluded patients with uncontrolled infection, other autoimmune disease, pregnancy or lactation. Diagnoses rested on clinical symptoms, serum thyroxine and TRAb, thyroid ultrasound and orbital computed tomography. Findings and limits, study-wide: Clonotypes that were expanded in thyroid above 0.001 mostly appeared in blood too.

From RNA transcripts, TCR beta CDR3 regions were amplified. The HTBI primer set was used in a first-round RT-PCR of the TCR CDR3. MiXCR was run by TCRdb on the multiplex PCR reads, yielding one entry per CDR3 protein. Here the sample spans approximately 610,000 distinct CDR3 sequences, roughly 14% being singletons. In its sample, this clonotype was seen many times. The antigen remains undetermined. Deletions cut 4 bases from V and 2 bases from J, with 8 bases between. CDR3 size: 13 residues. Germline V gene sequence: CDR1 SNHLY, CDR2 FYNNEI. This receptor was identified in a woman aged 35 to 49 with Graves' ophthalmopathy. The J gene is TRBJ2-5, the V gene TRBV2; TRBD1 might be the D (6 bases). The source material was blood. The CDR3, as DNA: TGTGCCAGCAGTGGGGACACGCAAGAGACCCAGTACTTC. Encoded protein: CASSGDTQETQYF. Together with reference TRBV2 and TRBJ2-5, the CDR3 gives the full variable domain: EPEVTQTPSHQVTQMGQEVILRCVPISNHLYFYWYRQILGQKVEFLVSFYNNEISEKSEIFDDQFSVERPDGSNFTLKIRSTKLEDSAMYFCASSGDTQETQYFGPGTRLLVL.